Listed below are T cell receptor beta chains from one sample, sequenced in a study of blood T cell repertoires in COVID-19. TCRdb's table, derived via immunoSEQ multiplex PCR, lists solely in-frame clones and lacks some. The sample has some 250,000 clones; approximately 78% are singletons. The sequenced material came from peripheral blood. The source is a woman aged 55-69 years with active or convalescent COVID-19. Both conserved end residues are part of each CDR3. Some rows have no size entry. The others give once, few or many, or a class for an expanded clone.

j_gene: TRBJ2-7
abundance: many
v_gene: TRBV6-4
CDR3aa: CASSDREEQGVYDEQYF

j_gene: TRBJ2-5
abundance: few
v_gene: TRBV27
CDR3aa: CASSPSGRQTQYF

j_gene: TRBJ2-3
abundance: .
v_gene: TRBV2
CDR3aa: CASSQTGDTQYF

j_gene: TRBJ2-2
abundance: .
v_gene: TRBV6-5
CDR3aa: CASTTLAANTGELFF

j_gene: TRBJ2-7
abundance: .
v_gene: TRBV3-1/TRBV3-2
CDR3aa: CASSQPGQGAYEQYF

j_gene: TRBJ1-4
abundance: .
v_gene: TRBV6-1
CDR3aa: CASSERGQGLWTNEKLFF

j_gene: TRBJ1-2
abundance: .
v_gene: TRBV6-5
CDR3aa: CASSPDGSTYGYTF

j_gene: TRBJ2-1
abundance: .
v_gene: TRBV27
CDR3aa: CASSKGLPNEQFF

j_gene: TRBJ2-2
abundance: few
v_gene: TRBV7-2
CDR3aa: CASSTLPRGANTGELFF

j_gene: TRBJ1-1
abundance: .
v_gene: TRBV6-5
CDR3aa: CASSYTGKNTEAFF

j_gene: TRBJ1-6
abundance: .
v_gene: TRBV12-3/TRBV12-4
CDR3aa: CASNRDRDSPLHF

j_gene: TRBJ1-3
abundance: .
v_gene: TRBV2
CDR3aa: CASTGDSGNTIYF

j_gene: TRBJ2-7
abundance: once
v_gene: TRBV12-3/TRBV12-4
CDR3aa: CASSWGQTYEQYF

j_gene: TRBJ2-4
abundance: .
v_gene: TRBV15
CDR3aa: CATSSRGDKNIQYF

j_gene: TRBJ2-1
abundance: .
v_gene: TRBV28
CDR3aa: CASSPDREVRDEQFF

j_gene: TRBJ1-2
abundance: .
v_gene: TRBV6-6
CDR3aa: CASDQGASYGYTF

j_gene: TRBJ2-7
abundance: .
v_gene: TRBV5-6
CDR3aa: CASSPRGSAEQYF

j_gene: TRBJ2-3
abundance: .
v_gene: TRBV6-5
CDR3aa: CASSYSWKRGDTQYF

j_gene: TRBJ2-2
abundance: once
v_gene: TRBV6-2/TRBV6-3
CDR3aa: CASSYSWTAGELFF

j_gene: TRBJ2-7
abundance: few
v_gene: TRBV27
CDR3aa: CASSFYPGYEQYF

j_gene: TRBJ2-5
abundance: .
v_gene: TRBV7-9
CDR3aa: CASSLVQAFQETQYF

j_gene: TRBJ1-6
abundance: .
v_gene: TRBV4-3
CDR3aa: CASSQDGGYSPLHF

j_gene: TRBJ2-6
abundance: once
v_gene: TRBV19
CDR3aa: CASNRGIDSGANVLTF

j_gene: TRBJ2-5
abundance: .
v_gene: TRBV3-1/TRBV3-2
CDR3aa: CASSQSFGGTEETQYF

j_gene: TRBJ2-7
abundance: once
v_gene: TRBV7-6
CDR3aa: CASSPLRPNEQYF

j_gene: TRBJ2-2
abundance: .
v_gene: TRBV24-1
CDR3aa: CATSGHRGGTGELFF

j_gene: TRBJ2-3
abundance: .
v_gene: TRBV7-4
CDR3aa: CASSLLTSGGSSTDTQYF

j_gene: TRBJ1-1
abundance: .
v_gene: TRBV15
CDR3aa: CATSNYKGEGTEAFF

j_gene: TRBJ2-5
abundance: .
v_gene: TRBV10-3
CDR3aa: CAISESGTGRLETQYF

j_gene: TRBJ1-2
abundance: .
v_gene: TRBV6-5
CDR3aa: CASTAGQDGAYGYTF

j_gene: TRBJ1-1
abundance: .
v_gene: TRBV5-4
CDR3aa: CASSYDRVATEAFF

j_gene: TRBJ1-5
abundance: .
v_gene: TRBV3-1/TRBV3-2
CDR3aa: CASSHGNQPQHF

j_gene: TRBJ2-1
abundance: .
v_gene: TRBV5-1
CDR3aa: CASSYGGSQEQFF

j_gene: TRBJ1-1
abundance: once
v_gene: TRBV29-1
CDR3aa: CSVEIRAGEAFF

j_gene: TRBJ2-3
abundance: few
v_gene: TRBV27
CDR3aa: CASSFYSKTDTQYF

j_gene: TRBJ2-3
abundance: .
v_gene: TRBV30
CDR3aa: CAWSVRRADTQYF

j_gene: TRBJ1-2
abundance: once
v_gene: TRBV20-1
CDR3aa: CSASPGTGFGYTF

j_gene: TRBJ1-6
abundance: .
v_gene: TRBV3-1/TRBV3-2
CDR3aa: CASSQVARGSPLHF

j_gene: TRBJ1-2
abundance: .
v_gene: TRBV6-2/TRBV6-3
CDR3aa: CASSYHRTGRSFYGYTF

j_gene: TRBJ1-5
abundance: .
v_gene: TRBV10-3
CDR3aa: CAISEGQGNQPQHF

j_gene: TRBJ1-1
abundance: .
v_gene: TRBV9
CDR3aa: CASSLAGNTEAFF

j_gene: TRBJ2-5
abundance: .
v_gene: TRBV5-1
CDR3aa: CASGGTPVTETQYF